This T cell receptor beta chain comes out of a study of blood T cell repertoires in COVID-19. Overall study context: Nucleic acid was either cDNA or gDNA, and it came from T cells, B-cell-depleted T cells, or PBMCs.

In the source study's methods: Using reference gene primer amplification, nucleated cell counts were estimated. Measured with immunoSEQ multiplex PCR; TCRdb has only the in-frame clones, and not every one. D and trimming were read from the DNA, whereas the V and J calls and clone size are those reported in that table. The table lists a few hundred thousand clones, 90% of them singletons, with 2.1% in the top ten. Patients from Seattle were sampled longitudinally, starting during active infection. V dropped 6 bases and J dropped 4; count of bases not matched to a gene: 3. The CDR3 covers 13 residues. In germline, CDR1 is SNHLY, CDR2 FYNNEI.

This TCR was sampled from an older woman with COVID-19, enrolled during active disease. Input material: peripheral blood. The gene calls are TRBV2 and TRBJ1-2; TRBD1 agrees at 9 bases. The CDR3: CASRGQGGYGYTF. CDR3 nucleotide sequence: TGTGCCAGCAGGGGACAGGGTGGCTATGGCTACACCTTC.